What follows are 24 T cell receptor beta chains derived from one specimen sequenced in a study of CD8 T cells in Susac syndrome. Reverse transcription of about 0.5 to 1 ug RNA used random hexamers. TCRdb reanalysed the immunoSEQ multiplex PCR reads using MiXCR and keeps one entry per CDR3 protein. The repertoire holds roughly 190,000 distinct CDR3 sequences, with roughly 95% as singletons. Sequenced input: CD4+ T cells from PBMCs. These receptors came from a human donor with Susac syndrome.

V and J are TRBV20-1 and TRBJ2-1, with 12 bases aligning to TRBD2. V gave up 0 bases and J gave up 6 bases; unmatched junction bases: 12. The CDR3 is 18 residues long. Germline CDR1 DFQATT, CDR2 SNEGSKA (reference sequence). The CDR3 loop is CSARDIRLAGGLVNEQFF. CDR3 nucleotides: TGCAGTGCTAGAGATATCCGTCTAGCGGGGGGGCTCGTCAATGAGCAGTTCTTC.

The rearrangement joins TRBV12-3 or TRBV12-4 to TRBJ1-6; tentatively, D is TRBD1 (5 bases). CDR3 length equals 12 residues. Trimming removed 3 bases at V and 9 bases at J, with 6 bases between. CDR3 nucleotides: TGTGCCAGCAGTTTGGGGCCTTCACCCCTCCACTTT. Translated: CASSLGPSPLHF.

This rearrangement joins TRBV6-6 to TRBJ2-3, with D unresolved. V was cut by 5 bases and J by 2 bases, with 8 bases left in between. There are 13 residues in the CDR3. In germline, CDR1 is MNHNY, CDR2 SVGAGI (reference sequence). CDR3 protein: CASSARNTDTQYF. In DNA form, the CDR3 reads TGTGCCAGCAGTGCCCGTAACACAGATACGCAGTATTTT.

V and J are TRBV20-1 and TRBJ2-2; no definite D call. V lost 3 bases and J lost 5, with 7 bases in between. This CDR3 has 12 residues. Germline CDR1 and CDR2: DFQATT and SNEGSKA (reference sequence). In nucleotides, the CDR3 is TGCAGTGCTAGCGGGTCGACCGGGGAGCTGTTTTTT. Protein sequence: CSASGSTGELFF.

The chain employs TRBV29-1 and TRBJ2-3; D is ambiguous. The CDR3 is made up of 10 amino acids. In germline, CDR1 is SQVTM, CDR2 ANQGSEA. Trimming stripped 7 bases from V and 11 bases from J, with 13 bases between. The CDR3 DNA reads as TGCAGCGGGGTCGATTGGGTGCAGTATTTT. Translation: CSGVDWVQYF.

The chain joins TRBV28 to TRBJ2-3; TRBD2 matches at 10 bases. V trimming: 6 bases; J trimming: 2 bases; junction bases outside the gene matches: 11. This CDR3 has 17 residues. Germline values: CDR1 MDHEN, CDR2 SYDVKM. The CDR3: CASSESSSGGHTDTQYF. CDR3 nucleotide sequence: TGTGCCAGCAGCGAGTCTTCTAGCGGGGGACACACAGATACGCAGTATTTT.

This rearrangement joins TRBV9 to TRBJ2-2; D not resolved. CDR1 and CDR2 (germline): SGDLS, YYNGEE. V lost 4 bases to trimming and J lost 1 base, with 17 bases between them. The CDR3 has 17 residues. The CDR3 sequence is CASSSPLSVRNTGELFF. CDR3 DNA sequence: TGTGCCAGCAGCTCCCCCCTTTCTGTCCGGAACACCGGGGAGCTGTTTTTT.

V usage is TRBV5-8 and J usage is TRBJ2-1, with D hard to call. CDR1 and CDR2 from the germline V gene are SGHTS and YDEGEE. Trimming left V 0 bases short and J 3 bases short, with 10 bases between. CDR3 size: 15 residues. CDR3 sequence (DNA): TGTGCCAGCAGCTTGGAAAGAATTCGCTACAATGAGCAGTTCTTC. Its translation is CASSLERIRYNEQFF.

This chain uses TRBV3-1 with TRBJ2-6; D gene ambiguous. From germline, CDR1 is LGHDT and CDR2 YNNKEL (reference sequence). This CDR3 contains 15 residues. The V end lost 1 base, the J end lost 1 base, and 5 bases lay between the germline ends. The CDR3 DNA reads as TGTGCCAGCAGCCAAGCCGGGTCTGGGGCCAACGTCCTGACTTTC. Translation: CASSQAGSGANVLTF.

This sequence joins TRBV30 and TRBJ2-5, with 8 bases aligning to TRBD2. This CDR3 has 15 amino acids. V was clipped by 0 bases and J by 4 bases; unmatched bases: 7. The germline gives CDR1 GTSNPN, CDR2 SVGIG (reference sequence). The DNA of the CDR3 is TGTGCCTGGAGTGTACGCGGGGGGCTTGGAGAGACCCAGTACTTC. Translation gives CAWSVRGGLGETQYF.

The chain combines TRBV6-5 with TRBJ2-2, with 9 bases that match TRBD1. Germline CDR1 and CDR2: MNHEY and SVGAGI. The junction had 5 bases not matched to a gene; V was cut back by 8 bases and J by 4 bases. This CDR3 is 14 amino acids long. The CDR3 DNA reads as TGTGCCAGCCATAGGACAGGGGCCACCGGGGAGCTGTTTTTT. It yields the protein CASHRTGATGELFF.

The chain has TRBV5-1 and TRBJ2-2; D not certain. Germline assignment: CDR1 SGHRS and CDR2 YFSETQ. Deletions cut 2 bases from V and 8 bases from J, with 10 bases between. The CDR3 loop spans 13 amino acids. For the CDR3, the DNA is TGCGCCAGCAGCTTATCCATTCTGGGGGAGCTGTTTTTT. As protein: CASSLSILGELFF. The full variable domain, rest sourced from reference TRBV5-1 and TRBJ2-2, is KAGVTQTPRYLIKTRGQQVTLSCSPISGHRSVSWYQQTPGQGLQFLFEYFSETQRNKGNFPGRFSGRQFSNSRSEMNVSTLELGDSALYLCASSLSILGELFFGEGSRLTVL.

This chain joins TRBV20-1 and TRBJ2-2, with D maybe TRBD1 (6 bases). This CDR3 has 16 amino acids. Trimming removed 6 bases from V and 2 bases from J, with 19 bases in between. Germline CDR1 reads DFQATT; CDR2 reads SNEGSKA (reference sequence). CDR3 sequence (DNA): TGCAGTGCGAAGGCGGCGGGCAGGGGAAACACCGGGGAGCTGTTTTTT. Residues: CSAKAAGRGNTGELFF.

The table lists this clonotype with a count of one. The gene calls are TRBV18 and TRBJ1-6; 7 bases fit TRBD1. Germline trimming cut 5 bases from V and 7 bases from J; bases unmatched to any gene: 5. The germline V gene has CDR1 KGHSH and CDR2 LQKENI. This CDR3 has 14 amino acids. The CDR3 protein is CASSSQTGNSPLHF. The CDR3 DNA is TGTGCCAGCTCATCACAGACAGGGAATTCACCCCTCCACTTT.

The rearrangement joins TRBV10-3 to TRBJ1-5; 8 positions agree with TRBD1. In germline, CDR1 is ENHRY, CDR2 SYGVKD. The CDR3 has 15 amino acids. The J segment lost 6 bases and the V segment lost 4 bases, leaving 8 bases of the junction unmatched. In nucleotides, the CDR3 is TGTGCCATCAGTGCTGGACAGGGACTATCTCAGCCCCAGCATTTT. Its protein is CAISAGQGLSQPQHF.

The genes are TRBV29-1 and TRBJ2-3; 9 bases map to TRBD2. This CDR3 contains 15 residues. Germline CDR1 and CDR2: SQVTM and ANQGSEA. Trimming took 1 base from V and 2 from J; bases not matched to a gene: 4. DNA for the CDR3: TGCAGCGTTGAAGGGCTAGCGGGGCCCACAGATACGCAGTATTTT. Its protein product is CSVEGLAGPTDTQYF.

The CDR3 reads CASSQQLQGTQYF. The CDR3 bases are TGCGCCAGCAGTCAACAGCTTCAGGGGACCCAGTACTTC. The V and J genes are TRBV10-1 and TRBJ2-5, with D tentatively TRBD1 (5 bases). Germline V lookup: CDR1 WNHNN, CDR2 SYGVQD (reference sequence). The CDR3 runs to 13 residues. V lost 5 bases, J lost 7 bases, and 14 bases lay in between.

This sequence joins TRBV6-2 or TRBV6-3 and TRBJ2-3; D is unclear. Germline CDR1 is MNHEY and CDR2 is SVGEGT. Trimming took off 6 bases at V and 6 bases at J, with 13 bases between the two ends. There are 13 residues in the CDR3. CDR3 in amino acids: CASRNHGADTQYF. In DNA form, the CDR3 reads TGTGCCAGCAGAAATCATGGAGCCGATACGCAGTATTTT.

This chain joins TRBV6-1 and TRBJ2-3; tentative D call: TRBD2 (6 bases). V was shortened by 8 bases and J by 2 bases, with 14 bases between the two germline ends. CDR1 and CDR2 from the germline V gene are MNHNS and SASEGT. The CDR3 spans 14 residues. For the CDR3, the DNA is TGTGCCAGCGGGGCGGGGATACCCACAGATACGCAGTATTTT. Its translation: CASGAGIPTDTQYF.

The chain has TRBV2 and TRBJ2-7; D call uncertain. V lost 6 bases and J 2 bases, leaving 14 bases between the germline ends. From germline, CDR1 is SNHLY and CDR2 FYNNEI. The CDR3 sequence is 14 residues long. For the CDR3, the DNA is TGTGCCAGCAGAGCTACCTACCAAGCCTACGAGCAGTACTTC. As protein: CASRATYQAYEQYF. Variable domain in full (rest from reference TRBV2 and TRBJ2-7): EPEVTQTPSHQVTQMGQEVILRCVPISNHLYFYWYRQILGQKVEFLVSFYNNEISEKSEIFDDQFSVERPDGSNFTLKIRSTKLEDSAMYFCASRATYQAYEQYFGPGTRLTVT.

This clonotype appeared a single time. CDR3 residues: CAWSPIGHSPEDEQYF. CDR3 DNA sequence: TGTGCCTGGAGTCCGATAGGACATTCTCCGGAGGACGAGCAGTACTTC. The J gene is TRBJ2-7, the V gene TRBV30; D may match TRBD1 or TRBD2 (5 bases each). Germline lookup yields CDR1 GTSNPN and CDR2 SVGIG (reference sequence). This CDR3 region has 16 residues. Trimming shortened V by 2 bases and J by 5 bases, and 22 bases separated the two germline ends. The full variable domain, rest sourced from reference TRBV30 and TRBJ2-7, is SQTIHQWPATLVQPVGSPLSLECTVEGTSNPNLYWYRQAAGRGLQLLFYSVGIGQISSEVPQNLSASRPQDRQFILSSKKLLLSDSGFYLCAWSPIGHSPEDEQYFGPGTRLTVT.

The V gene is TRBV7-3, the J gene TRBJ1-1; D not resolved. Germline V gene sequence: CDR1 SGHTA, CDR2 FQGTGA. V lost 0 bases and J 1 base, leaving 3 bases between the germline ends. The CDR3 covers 13 residues. This chain's CDR3 is CASSLTQNTEAFF. Written as DNA, the CDR3 is TGTGCCAGCAGCTTAACCCAGAACACTGAAGCTTTCTTT.

This chain uses TRBV24-1 with TRBJ2-1; 7 nucleotides match TRBD1. This CDR3 has 12 residues. The germline gives CDR1 KGHDR, CDR2 SFDVKD. Trimming took 10 bases from V and 10 from J; bases not matched to a gene: 9. CDR3 region: CATSRQGNEQFF. In nucleotides, the CDR3 is TGTGCCACGTCCCGACAGGGTAACGAGCAGTTCTTC.

This clonotype was seen a single time. The genes are TRBV20-1 and TRBJ2-2; the D gene is possibly TRBD1 (5 bases). Between the trimmed V and J ends, which lost 5 bases and 7 bases, there was a span of 23 bases. This CDR3 comprises 16 residues. Germline V CDR1 and CDR2: DFQATT, SNEGSKA (reference sequence). The CDR3 reads CSAYRSGHNRGGELFF. CDR3 DNA sequence: TGCAGTGCTTACCGGAGTGGACATAACCGTGGCGGGGAGCTGTTTTTT.